The text below deals with one T cell receptor beta chain. In the original processing: Counts of nucleated cells, estimated from reference gene primer amplification, were obtained. Method: immunoSEQ multiplex PCR; TCRdb's copy keeps in-frame clones and lacks some. Clonal size and the V and J genes are those of that table, whereas D and trimming came from the DNA. The data hold around 59,000 clones, with around 73% observed a single time. CDR1 and CDR2 from the germline V gene are SGHVS and FNYEAQ. This CDR3 comprises 15 residues. The junction had 11 bases not matched to a gene; V was cut back by 4 bases and J by 5 bases. The data were obtained in a study of blood T cell repertoires in COVID-19. Study summary: Samples of COVID-19 (acute and convalescent) were obtained from the United States, Italy and Spain. From T cells, B-cell-depleted T cells, or PBMCs came the material, which was cDNA or gDNA.

This receptor was identified in a man older than 75 with acute or convalescent COVID-19. Sequenced: peripheral blood. The rearrangement uses TRBV7-6 and TRBJ2-7; 7 positions match TRBD1. The CDR3 DNA reads as TGTGCCAGCAGCTCACGATACAGGGGCTCGAACGAGCAGTACTTC. Amino acid sequence: CASSSRYRGSNEQYF.